This T cell receptor beta chain was profiled in a study of blood T cell repertoires in COVID-19. Study summary: The samples span acute and convalescent COVID-19 from the United States, Italy and Spain.

Original methodology: Using reference gene primer amplification, nucleated cell counts were estimated. Method: immunoSEQ multiplex PCR; TCRdb's copy keeps in-frame clones and lacks some. V and J calls and clone size are given by that table; D and trimming were obtained from the DNA. The sample shows 95,000 to 150,000 clones, 85% to 90% of them seen only once. Germline CDR1 KGHDR, CDR2 SFDVKD. V lost 3 bases to trimming and J lost 0 bases, with 10 bases between them. CDR3 length: 15 residues. The sequencing sample was made of peripheral blood. This receptor was taken from an elderly man with acute or convalescent COVID-19. The chain couples TRBV24-1 to TRBJ1-2; D uncertain. The CDR3 spells CATSDQAGTNYGYTF. The DNA for the CDR3 is TGTGCCACCAGTGATCAAGCGGGTACTAACTATGGCTACACCTTC.